The 27 T cell receptor beta chains listed next were all sequenced from one sample in a study of blood T cell repertoires in COVID-19. This table comes from immunoSEQ multiplex PCR, and its TCRdb copy is limited to in-frame clones, with some not included. Of tens of thousands of clones listed, more than 80% are singletons. The sequencing input was peripheral blood. All receptors come from a woman between 65 and 79 years old with acute or convalescent COVID-19.

The genes are TRBV19 and TRBJ1-6; D is uncertain. Trimming took 6 bases from V and 7 from J, leaving 13 bases between them. The CDR3 contains 14 residues. Germline V CDR1 and CDR2: LNHDA, SQIVND (reference sequence). Here the CDR3 reads CASSNFDTNSPLHF. The CDR3 DNA follows: TGTGCCAGTAGCAATTTCGACACAAATTCACCCCTCCACTTT.

The chain employs TRBV3-1 (or the pseudogene TRBV3-2) and TRBJ1-2, with 9 bases lining up with TRBD1. From germline, CDR1 is LGHDT and CDR2 YNNKEL (reference sequence). V trimming: 4 bases; J trimming: 2 bases; junction bases outside the gene matches: 8. This CDR3 comprises 16 residues. CDR3 residues: CASSPYRGLANYGYTF. As DNA, the CDR3 is TGTGCCAGCAGCCCATACAGGGGGCTTGCGAACTATGGCTACACCTTC.

CDR3 region: CASRSTGGRETQYF. The CDR3 coding sequence is TGTGCCAGCAGGTCCACAGGGGGCCGGGAGACCCAGTACTTC. The chain is built from TRBV27 and TRBJ2-5; 9 bases fit TRBD1. The CDR3 runs to 14 residues. Germline trimming cut 6 bases from V and 5 bases from J; bases unmatched to any gene: 7. Germline V gene sequence: CDR1 MNHEY, CDR2 SMNVEV (reference sequence).

V usage is TRBV19 and J usage is TRBJ1-1; tentatively, D is TRBD1 (6 bases). Trimming took 4 bases from V and 1 from J, leaving 19 bases between them. Germline values: CDR1 LNHDA, CDR2 SQIVND (reference sequence). This CDR3 is built from 17 residues. In DNA form, the CDR3 reads TGTGCCAGTAGTAAGTGGGGCACAGGGCGGGCGAACACTGAAGCTTTCTTT. This codes for CASSKWGTGRANTEAFF.

J is TRBJ2-2 and V is TRBV9; 9 bases align to TRBD1. Germline V gene lookup returns CDR1 SGDLS and CDR2 YYNGEE. After removal of 0 bases from V and 2 bases from J, the junction contained 5 bases not matched to a gene. This CDR3 is 17 amino acids long. The CDR3 is CASSVAGTGINTGELFF. CDR3 bases: TGTGCCAGCAGCGTAGCTGGGACAGGGATCAACACCGGGGAGCTGTTTTTT. Variable domain in full (rest from reference TRBV9 and TRBJ2-2): DSGVTQTPKHLITATGQRVTLRCSPRSGDLSVYWYQQSLDQGLQFLIQYYNGEERAKGNILERFSAQQFPDLHSELNLSSLELGDSALYFCASSVAGTGINTGELFFGEGSRLTVL.

This sequence joins TRBV7-9 and TRBJ2-5, with D unclear. Per germline, CDR1 SEHNR and CDR2 FQNEAQ (reference sequence). CDR3 length equals 13 residues. The germline V and J ends were trimmed by 2 bases and 2 bases, with 6 bases remaining between them. CDR3: CASSLTVQETQYF. DNA of the CDR3: TGTGCCAGCAGCTTAACAGTTCAAGAGACCCAGTACTTC.

The V and J genes are TRBV6-2 or TRBV6-3 and TRBJ1-1; TRBD1 matches at 8 bases. The germline V gene has CDR1 MNHEY and CDR2 SVGEGT. V trimming: 2 bases; J trimming: 4 bases; junction bases outside the gene matches: 3. The CDR3 is 14 amino acids. CDR3 loop: CASSYTGQGTEAFF. The CDR3 DNA follows: TGTGCCAGCAGTTACACCGGACAGGGCACTGAAGCTTTCTTT.

The chain employs TRBV5-1 and TRBJ2-7, with a weak D call TRBD2 (6 bases). The CDR3 sequence is 15 residues long. Looked up from germline, CDR1 is SGHRS and CDR2 is YFSETQ. Trimming shortened V by 4 bases and J by 2 bases, and 16 bases separated the two germline ends. The CDR3 region has the DNA TGCGCCAGCAGCGGAAGGGAGGCGAACACCTACGAGCAGTACTTC. Its protein is CASSGREANTYEQYF.

This chain connects TRBV28 to TRBJ1-2; TRBD1 agrees at 7 bases. This CDR3 is built from 14 residues. V gave up 6 bases and J gave up 4 bases; unmatched junction bases: 8. Germline V gives CDR1 MDHEN, CDR2 SYDVKM. The CDR3 nucleotides read TGTGCCAGCAGCACCGGCAGGGGGGTCTATGGCTACACCTTC. Its protein product is CASSTGRGVYGYTF.

Ten or more counts support this clone. The rearrangement joins TRBV4-2 to TRBJ1-1, with TRBD1 matching over 7 bases. The length of the CDR3 is 14 residues. V was clipped by 3 bases and J by 5 bases; unmatched bases: 6. CDR1 is LGHNA, CDR2 YNFKEQ, per germline. CDR3: CASSQVQGGTEAFF. The CDR3, as DNA: TGTGCCAGCAGCCAGGTCCAGGGGGGTACTGAAGCTTTCTTT.

The J gene is TRBJ1-5, the V gene TRBV19, with D possibly matching TRBD1 (5 bases). V lost 4 bases, J lost 7 bases, and 11 bases lay in between. CDR3 length: 13 amino acids. Germline V gene sequence: CDR1 LNHDA, CDR2 SQIVND (reference sequence). CDR3 residues: CASSTRTLQPQHF. CDR3 DNA sequence: TGTGCCAGTAGTACCCGGACACTCCAGCCCCAGCATTTT.

The chain carries TRBV4-1 and TRBJ2-3; 7 bases match TRBD2. The CDR3 covers 16 residues. The V gene's germline CDR1 is MGHRA and CDR2 YSYEKL. V lost 1 base, J lost 5 bases, and 9 bases stayed unmatched. The CDR3 here is CASSQVTRLAGDTQYF. CDR3 DNA: TGCGCCAGCAGCCAAGTAACCAGACTAGCCGGAGATACGCAGTATTTT.

The chain is built from TRBV5-4 and TRBJ1-1, with 8 nucleotides matching TRBD1. CDR3 length equals 14 residues. V shed 0 bases, J shed 11 bases, and the junction held 9 bases outside the gene matches. Per the germline V gene, CDR1 is SGHNT and CDR2 is YYREEE (reference sequence). This CDR3 reads CASSLGQGREAAFF. CDR3 DNA sequence: TGTGCCAGCAGCTTGGGACAGGGGAGGGAGGCGGCTTTCTTT.

This chain uses TRBV16 with TRBJ1-3; D possibly corresponds to TRBD1 (5 bases). Germline V gene sequence: CDR1 KGHSY, CDR2 FQNENV. The V end was cut by 2 bases, the J end by 4 bases, with 6 bases between. The CDR3 has 13 amino acids. CDR3 sequence (DNA): TGTGCCAGCAGCCAAGGACAAGGAAACACCATATATTTT. This encodes CASSQGQGNTIYF.

The chain employs TRBV18 and TRBJ1-3, with D perhaps matching TRBD1 (6 bases). The CDR3 totals 14 residues. Germline-derived CDR1 and CDR2 are KGHSH and LQKENI. The ends were cut back, 3 bases at V and 1 base at J, with 7 bases in the middle. The CDR3 DNA reads TGTGCCAGCTCACCCCAGGGGTCTGGAAACACCATATATTTT. Protein: CASSPQGSGNTIYF.

The rearrangement joins TRBV2 to TRBJ2-1; TRBD2 matches at 8 bases. This CDR3 is 16 amino acids long. CDR1 SNHLY and CDR2 FYNNEI come from the germline V gene. After removal of 0 bases from V and 7 bases from J, the junction contained 8 bases not matched to a gene. CDR3 residues: CASSEAPTSEGNEQFF. The CDR3, as DNA: TGTGCCAGCAGTGAAGCCCCGACTAGCGAGGGAAATGAGCAGTTCTTC.

A few counts support this clone. The chain couples TRBV9 to TRBJ2-5; 8 bases map to TRBD1. The V and J ends lost 4 bases and 0 bases, in that order; junction bases with no gene match: 8. The CDR3 loop spans 16 amino acids. CDR1 and CDR2 (germline): SGDLS, YYNGEE. The CDR3: CASSPTGGQYQETQYF. CDR3 coding DNA: TGTGCCAGCAGCCCCACAGGGGGGCAGTACCAAGAGACCCAGTACTTC.

This sequence joins TRBV20-1 and TRBJ2-3, with TRBD1 matching 10 bases. The CDR3 consists of 15 residues. Germline CDR1 is DFQATT and CDR2 is SNEGSKA (reference sequence). V lost 3 bases and J lost 6; bases outside the gene matches: 9. CDR3 DNA sequence: TGCAGTGCTAGTCTGGGACAGGGGCGCCTCGATACGCAGTATTTT. Translation gives CSASLGQGRLDTQYF.

The chain has TRBV6-6 and TRBJ2-7; D is perhaps TRBD2 (6 bases). Trimming took off 4 bases at V and 10 bases at J, with 14 bases between the two ends. The CDR3 sequence is 12 residues long. Germline V lookup: CDR1 MNHNY, CDR2 SVGAGI (reference sequence). The DNA for the CDR3 is TGTGCCAGCAGTTGGGGCGCTAGCGTTCAGTACTTC. Protein product: CASSWGASVQYF.

The chain combines TRBV15 with TRBJ1-2; TRBD1 aligns across 7 bases. With 5 bases clipped from V and 3 bases from J, the junction kept 12 bases outside the gene matches. The CDR3 length is 16 residues. Germline CDR1 is LNHNV and CDR2 is YYDKDF (reference sequence). DNA of the CDR3: TGTGCCACCAGCCCTCGAAGGGACAGCGCTTACTATGGCTACACCTTC. It encodes CATSPRRDSAYYGYTF. The full variable domain, completed using reference TRBV15 and TRBJ1-2, is DAMVIQNPRYQVTQFGKPVTLSCSQTLNHNVMYWYQQKSSQAPKLLFHYYDKDFNNEADTPDNFQSRRPNTSFCFLDIRSPGLGDTAMYLCATSPRRDSAYYGYTFGSGTRLTVV.

V gene TRBV28 combines with J gene TRBJ1-3; maybe TRBD1 (6 bases). CDR1 MDHEN and CDR2 SYDVKM come from the germline V gene. The germline V and J ends were trimmed by 2 bases and 0 bases, with 11 bases remaining between them. This CDR3 spans 16 amino acids. Written as DNA, the CDR3 is TGTGCCAGCAGTTTAGGGGGCTTACACTCTGGAAACACCATATATTTT. It encodes CASSLGGLHSGNTIYF.

The chain recombines TRBV28 with TRBJ1-4, with 7 bases matching TRBD1. The V segment lost 3 bases and the J segment 8 bases; nucleotides outside the gene matches: 12. CDR1 is MDHEN, CDR2 SYDVKM, per germline. The CDR3 sequence is 16 residues long. The CDR3 sequence is CASSFGDSSREEKLFF. The CDR3 DNA follows: TGTGCCAGCAGTTTCGGGGACAGTTCTCGAGAGGAAAAACTGTTTTTT.

The chain couples TRBV11-2 to TRBJ2-5; 7 nucleotides line up with TRBD1. The CDR3 spans 16 residues. Germline trimming cut 3 bases from V and 3 bases from J; bases unmatched to any gene: 10. From germline, CDR1 is SGHAT and CDR2 FQNNGV. The CDR3 DNA reads TGTGCCAGCAGCTTCCAGCGTGGGACAGCCAAAGAGACCCAGTACTTC. This gives the protein CASSFQRGTAKETQYF.

CDR3 coding DNA: TGTGCCAGCAGGAACACAGGGGGGTATGGCTACACCTTC. Its protein product is CASRNTGGYGYTF. V and J are TRBV14 and TRBJ1-2, with 8 bases fitting TRBD1. CDR3 length: 13 residues. From germline, CDR1 is SGHDN and CDR2 FVKESK. V lost 6 bases, J lost 5 bases, and 5 bases stayed unmatched. The whole variable domain, filled in from reference TRBV14 and TRBJ1-2, reads EAGVTQFPSHSVIEKGQTVTLRCDPISGHDNLYWYRRVMGKEIKFLLHFVKESKQDESGMPNNRFLAERTGGTYSTLKVQPAELEDSGVYFCASRNTGGYGYTFGSGTRLTVV.

The chain couples TRBV2 to TRBJ1-2; D is possibly TRBD1 (5 bases). CDR1 and CDR2 (germline): SNHLY, FYNNEI. V lost 4 bases and J 1 base, leaving 7 bases between the germline ends. The CDR3 covers 13 residues. The CDR3 sequence: CASSADSNYGYTF. In DNA, the CDR3 is TGTGCCAGCAGTGCCGACAGTAACTATGGCTACACCTTC.

This clone has more than one count but fewer than ten. The chain carries TRBV5-1 and TRBJ1-1, with 7 bases matching TRBD1. The CDR3 is 13 amino acids. V shed 5 bases and J 6 bases; nucleotides not matched to a gene: 7. Germline CDR1 reads SGHRS; CDR2 reads YFSETQ. DNA for the CDR3: TGCGCCAGCAGACCTGACAGGGCCCCTGAAGCTTTCTTT. Its protein is CASRPDRAPEAFF.

The CDR3 DNA reads as TGTGCCATCCGGGGGGGACAATCCTACGAGCAGTACTTC. It yields the protein CAIRGGQSYEQYF. The chain combines TRBV10-3 with TRBJ2-7; TRBD2 matches 8 bases. The V and J ends lost 8 bases and 1 base, in that order; junction bases with no gene match: 4. Germline CDR1 reads ENHRY; CDR2 reads SYGVKD. The CDR3 has 13 residues.